This TCR beta chain was captured by sequencing in a study of blood T cells in healthy people across ages. The use of a sample-barcoded 5' primer and a J-beta primer mix characterized a second PCR of about 7 to 12 cycles. TCRdb re-derived calls from the 5' RACE reads in MiXCR, one entry per CDR3 protein. Counted here are 1.5 million to 2 million distinct CDR3 sequences, 30% to 40% occurring once; the ten biggest clones make up over 9%. The V and J ends lost 3 bases and 6 bases respectively, with 24 bases between them. This CDR3 comprises 18 residues. Germline CDR1 reads MGHRA; CDR2 reads YSYEKL. This receptor was taken from a woman in her 30s in good health. J is TRBJ2-1 and V is TRBV4-1; possibly TRBD1 for D (7 bases). Sequenced sample: blood. CDR3 amino acids: CASSHAGQRVSLVNEQFF. CDR3 coding DNA: TGCGCCAGCAGCCATGCGGGACAGAGGGTTTCCCTTGTCAATGAGCAGTTCTTC.